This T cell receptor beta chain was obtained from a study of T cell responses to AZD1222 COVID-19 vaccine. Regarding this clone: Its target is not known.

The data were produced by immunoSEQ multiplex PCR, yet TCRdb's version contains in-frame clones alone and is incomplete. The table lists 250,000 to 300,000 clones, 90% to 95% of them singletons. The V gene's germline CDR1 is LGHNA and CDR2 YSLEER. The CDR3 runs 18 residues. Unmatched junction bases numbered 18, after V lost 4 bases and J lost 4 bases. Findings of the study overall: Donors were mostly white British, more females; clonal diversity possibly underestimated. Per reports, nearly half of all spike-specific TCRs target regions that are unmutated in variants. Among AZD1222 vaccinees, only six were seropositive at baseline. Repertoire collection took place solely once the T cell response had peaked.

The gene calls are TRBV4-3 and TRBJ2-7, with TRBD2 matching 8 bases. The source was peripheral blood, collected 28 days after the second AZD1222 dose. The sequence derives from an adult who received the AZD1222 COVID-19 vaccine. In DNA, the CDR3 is TGCGCCAGCAGCCTTCACTCAGGCGGGAGGAGAGGTTATTACGAGCAGTACTTC. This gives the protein CASSLHSGGRRGYYEQYF.